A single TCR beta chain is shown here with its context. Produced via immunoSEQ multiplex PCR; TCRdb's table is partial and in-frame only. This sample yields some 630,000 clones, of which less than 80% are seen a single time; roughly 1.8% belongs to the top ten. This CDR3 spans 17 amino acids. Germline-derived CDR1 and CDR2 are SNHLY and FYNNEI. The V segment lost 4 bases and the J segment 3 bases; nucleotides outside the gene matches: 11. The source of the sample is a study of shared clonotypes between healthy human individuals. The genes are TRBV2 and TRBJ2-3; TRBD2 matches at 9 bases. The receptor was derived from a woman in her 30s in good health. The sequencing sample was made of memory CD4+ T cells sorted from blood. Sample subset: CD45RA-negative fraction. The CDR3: CASSVRLAGMGTDTQYF. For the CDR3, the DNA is TGTGCCAGCAGTGTACGGCTAGCGGGAATGGGGACAGATACGCAGTATTTT. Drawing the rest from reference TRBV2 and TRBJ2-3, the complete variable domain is EPEVTQTPSHQVTQMGQEVILRCVPISNHLYFYWYRQILGQKVEFLVSFYNNEISEKSEIFDDQFSVERPDGSNFTLKIRSTKLEDSAMYFCASSVRLAGMGTDTQYFGPGTRLTVL.